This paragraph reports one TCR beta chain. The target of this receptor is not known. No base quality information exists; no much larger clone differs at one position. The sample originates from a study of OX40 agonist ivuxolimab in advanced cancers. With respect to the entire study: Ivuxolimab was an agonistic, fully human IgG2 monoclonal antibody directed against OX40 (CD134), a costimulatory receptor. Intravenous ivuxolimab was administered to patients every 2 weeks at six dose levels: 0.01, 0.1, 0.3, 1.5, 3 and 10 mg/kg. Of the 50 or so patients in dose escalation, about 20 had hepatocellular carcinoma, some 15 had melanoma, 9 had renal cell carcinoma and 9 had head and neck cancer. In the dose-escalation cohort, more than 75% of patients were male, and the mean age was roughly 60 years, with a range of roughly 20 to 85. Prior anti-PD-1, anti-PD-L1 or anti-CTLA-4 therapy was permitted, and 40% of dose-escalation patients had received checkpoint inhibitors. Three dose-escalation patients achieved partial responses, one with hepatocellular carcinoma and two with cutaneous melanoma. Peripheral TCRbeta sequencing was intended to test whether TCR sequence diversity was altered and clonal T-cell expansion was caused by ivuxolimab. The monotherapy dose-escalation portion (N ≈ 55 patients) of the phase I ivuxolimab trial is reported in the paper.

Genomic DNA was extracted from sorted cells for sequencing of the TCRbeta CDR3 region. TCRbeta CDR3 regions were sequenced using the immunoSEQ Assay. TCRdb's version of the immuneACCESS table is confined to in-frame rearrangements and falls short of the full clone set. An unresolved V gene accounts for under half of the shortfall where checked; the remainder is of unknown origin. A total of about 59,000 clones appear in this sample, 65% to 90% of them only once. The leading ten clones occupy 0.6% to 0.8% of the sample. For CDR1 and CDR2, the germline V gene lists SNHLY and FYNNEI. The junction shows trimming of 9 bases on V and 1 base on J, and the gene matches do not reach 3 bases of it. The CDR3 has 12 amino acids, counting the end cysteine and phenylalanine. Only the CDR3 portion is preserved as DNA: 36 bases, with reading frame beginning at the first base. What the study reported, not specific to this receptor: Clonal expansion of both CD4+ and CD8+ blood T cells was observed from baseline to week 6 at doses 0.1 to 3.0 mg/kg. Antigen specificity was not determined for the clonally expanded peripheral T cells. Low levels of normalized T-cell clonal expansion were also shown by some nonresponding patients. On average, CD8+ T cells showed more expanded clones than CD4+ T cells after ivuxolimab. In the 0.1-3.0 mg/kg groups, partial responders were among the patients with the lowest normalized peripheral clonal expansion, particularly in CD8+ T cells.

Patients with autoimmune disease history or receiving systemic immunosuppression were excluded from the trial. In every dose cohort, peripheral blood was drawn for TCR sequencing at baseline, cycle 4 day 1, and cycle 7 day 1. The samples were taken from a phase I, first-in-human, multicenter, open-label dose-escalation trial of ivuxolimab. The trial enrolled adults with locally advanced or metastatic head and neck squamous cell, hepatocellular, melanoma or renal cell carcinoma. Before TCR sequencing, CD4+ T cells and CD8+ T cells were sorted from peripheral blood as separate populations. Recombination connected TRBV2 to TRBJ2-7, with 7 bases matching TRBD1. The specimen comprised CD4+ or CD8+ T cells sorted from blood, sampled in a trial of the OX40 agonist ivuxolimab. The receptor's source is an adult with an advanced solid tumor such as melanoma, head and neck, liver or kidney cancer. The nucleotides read TGTGCCAGTCGACAGGGATCCTACGAGCAGTACTTC. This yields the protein CASRQGSYEQYF.